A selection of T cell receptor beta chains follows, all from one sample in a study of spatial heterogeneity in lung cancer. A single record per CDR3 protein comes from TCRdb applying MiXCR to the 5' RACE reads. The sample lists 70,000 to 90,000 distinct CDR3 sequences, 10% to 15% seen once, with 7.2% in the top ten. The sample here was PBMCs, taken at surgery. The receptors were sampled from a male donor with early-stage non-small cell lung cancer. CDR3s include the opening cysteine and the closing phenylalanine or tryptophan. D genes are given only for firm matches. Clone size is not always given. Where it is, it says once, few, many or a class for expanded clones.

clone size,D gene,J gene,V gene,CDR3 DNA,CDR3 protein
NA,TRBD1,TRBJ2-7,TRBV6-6,TGTGCCAGCAGTCCCCGGGACAGGATCTACGAGCAGTACTTC,CASSPRDRIYEQYF
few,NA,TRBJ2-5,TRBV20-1,TGCAGTGCTACCGGGACCGAGATAAAAGAGACCCAGTACTTC,CSATGTEIKETQYF
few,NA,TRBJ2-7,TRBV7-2,TGTGCCAGCAGCTCTCTCGCCGCAGGCGCCTACGAGCAGTACTTC,CASSSLAAGAYEQYF
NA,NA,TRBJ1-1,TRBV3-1,TGTGCCAGCAGCCGGACATTCGGGGTAATACGAGACACTGAAGCTTTCTTT,CASSRTFGVIRDTEAFF
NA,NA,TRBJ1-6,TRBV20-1,TGCAGTGCTAGGGAGGGGGTTTCACCCCTCCACTTT,CSAREGVSPLHF
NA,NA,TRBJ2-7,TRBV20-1,TGCAGTGCTAGACTTTACACAGCTTCTAACGAGCAGTACTTC,CSARLYTASNEQYF
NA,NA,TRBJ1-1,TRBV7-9,TGTGCCAGCAGCCCCTCGAGGACTGAAGCTTTCTTT,CASSPSRTEAFF
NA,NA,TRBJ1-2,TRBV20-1,TGCAGTGCCCTTGGCTATAGCTATGGCTACACCTTC,CSALGYSYGYTF
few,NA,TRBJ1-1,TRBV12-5,TGTGCTAGTGACCACAGAGCGAACACTGAAGCTTTCTTT,CASDHRANTEAFF
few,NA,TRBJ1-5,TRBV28,TGTGCCCTGGGGATTTTTGATCAGCCCCAGCATTTT,CALGIFDQPQHF
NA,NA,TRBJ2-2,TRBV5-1,TGCGCCAGCAGAAGGGACCTGGCGAACACCGGGGAGCTGTTTTTT,CASRRDLANTGELFF
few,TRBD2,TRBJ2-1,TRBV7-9,TGTGCCAGCAGCTCAGGGGCCGGGACTAGCGGGAGGGCGTCGTTCGGGAATGAGCAGTTCTTC,CASSSGAGTSGRASFGNEQFF
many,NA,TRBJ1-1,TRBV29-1,TGCAGCGCTGTCACAGAATATTCTAGGGCTTTCTTT,CSAVTEYSRAFF
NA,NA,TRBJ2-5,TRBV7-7,TGTGCCAGCAGCCCGGACAGTCCCCAGGAGACCCAGTACTTC,CASSPDSPQETQYF
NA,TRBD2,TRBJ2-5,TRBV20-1,TGCAGTGCTAGTAGCGGGTCCGCTCAAGAGACCCAGTACTTC,CSASSGSAQETQYF
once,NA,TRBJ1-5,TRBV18,TGTGCCAGCTCACCATCCGAAAATCAGCCCCAGCATTTT,CASSPSENQPQHF
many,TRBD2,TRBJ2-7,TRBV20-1,TGCAGTGCTAGCCAACTAGCGGGATACTCGGAGCAGTACTTC,CSASQLAGYSEQYF
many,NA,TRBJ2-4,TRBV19,TGTGCCAGTACCCCGGCAGGGGAAAACATTCAGTACTTC,CASTPAGENIQYF
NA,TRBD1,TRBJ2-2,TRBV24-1,TGTGCCACCAGTGCTAGGACAGGAACGAACACCGGGGAGCTGTTTTTT,CATSARTGTNTGELFF
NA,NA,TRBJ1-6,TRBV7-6,TGTGCCAGCAGCTCATCAGGACCAAATTCACCCCTCCACTTT,CASSSSGPNSPLHF